The entry that follows covers one T cell receptor (beta chain) sequence. The data were taken from a study of T cells in tuberculosis. CDR1 is LGHNT, CDR2 FRNRAP, per germline. The CDR3 extends over 18 amino acids. Trimming pared 0 bases from V and 0 bases from J, leaving 17 bases between. Profiled with immunoSEQ multiplex PCR; TCRdb holds only in-frame clones, not every one. This table holds tens of thousands of clones, around nine tenths found once. The sequenced sample was PBMCs. The receptor was isolated from a donor aged 10 to 29 with latent tuberculosis or without tuberculosis infection. Some clones in this sample may be carry-over from other donors' samples. The V gene is TRBV12-5, the J gene TRBJ1-2; the D gene is possibly TRBD1 (5 bases). DNA for the CDR3: TGTGCTAGTGGTTTGGTACTGAGGACACTCCGAGCTAACTATGGCTACACCTTC. Amino acid sequence: CASGLVLRTLRANYGYTF.